Sequencing of this TCR beta chain was carried out in a study of a mutant IDH1 vaccine in newly diagnosed glioma. Study results and limitations: Apparently, pseudoprogression bore no relation to changes among the top peripheral T cell clonotypes.

Points on this clone: Its antigen is still unknown.

Sequencing used immunoSEQ multiplex PCR; TCRdb keeps in-frame clones, though not all of them. The table has 26,000 or so clones, 70% to 90% seen once. Time point: week 35, safety follow-up. It was 300 ug of mutant IDH1 20-mer peptide that made up each vaccine dose, given with topical imiquimod. This CDR3 comprises 13 residues. The V gene's germline CDR1 is SGHNT and CDR2 YYREEE (reference sequence). V lost 0 bases and J lost 2, with 4 bases in between. Sequencing was performed on PBMCs, taken from a glioma patient whose treatment included an IDH1 peptide vaccine. The clonotype was recovered from a man in his thirties or forties with glioma. The rearrangement uses TRBV5-4 and TRBJ2-3, with D hard to call. CDR3 in DNA: TGTGCCAGCAGCTTGGCTAACACAGATACGCAGTATTTT. This translates into CASSLANTDTQYF.